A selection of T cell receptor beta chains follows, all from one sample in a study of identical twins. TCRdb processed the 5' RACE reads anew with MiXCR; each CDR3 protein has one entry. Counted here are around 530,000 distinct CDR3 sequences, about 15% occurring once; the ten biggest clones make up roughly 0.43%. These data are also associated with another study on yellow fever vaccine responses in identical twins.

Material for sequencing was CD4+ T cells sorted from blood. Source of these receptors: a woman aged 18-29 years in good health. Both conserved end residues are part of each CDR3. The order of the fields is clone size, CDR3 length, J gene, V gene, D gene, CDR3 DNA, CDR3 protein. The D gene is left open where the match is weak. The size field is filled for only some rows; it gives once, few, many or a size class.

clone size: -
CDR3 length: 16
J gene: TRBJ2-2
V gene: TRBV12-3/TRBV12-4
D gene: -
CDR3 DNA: TGTGCCAGCAGTTCGGGAAGGCTACAGTGGGCGGGGGAGCTGTTTTTT
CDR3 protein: CASSSGRLQWAGELFF

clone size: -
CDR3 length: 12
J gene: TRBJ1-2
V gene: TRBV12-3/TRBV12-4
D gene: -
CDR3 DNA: TGTGCCACTTCTGGGAGGAACTCTGGCTACACCTTC
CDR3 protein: CATSGRNSGYTF

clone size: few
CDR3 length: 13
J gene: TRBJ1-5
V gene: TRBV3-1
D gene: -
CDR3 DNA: TGTGCCAGCAGCCGGGACATCGGGCAGCCCCAGCATTTT
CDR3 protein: CASSRDIGQPQHF

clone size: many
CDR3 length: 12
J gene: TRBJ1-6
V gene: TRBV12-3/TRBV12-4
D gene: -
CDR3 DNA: TGTGCCAGCAGTTTAGGGAATTCACCCCTCCACTTT
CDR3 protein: CASSLGNSPLHF

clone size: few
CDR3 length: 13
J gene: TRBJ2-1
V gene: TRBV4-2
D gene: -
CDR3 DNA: TGTGCCAGCAGCCAAGACCTCTACAATGAGCAGTTCTTC
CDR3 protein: CASSQDLYNEQFF

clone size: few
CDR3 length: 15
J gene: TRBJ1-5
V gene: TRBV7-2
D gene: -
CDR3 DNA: TGTGCCAGCAGCTTAGTCCCAGGGAGCAATCAGCCCCAGCATTTT
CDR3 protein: CASSLVPGSNQPQHF

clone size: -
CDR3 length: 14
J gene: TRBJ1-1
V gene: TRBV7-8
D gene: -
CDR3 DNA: TGTGCCAGCAGCTCCTACAGGGTTGAAGCTGAAGCTTTCTTT
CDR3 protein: CASSSYRVEAEAFF

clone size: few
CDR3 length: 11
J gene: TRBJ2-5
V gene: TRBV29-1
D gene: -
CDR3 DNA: TGCAGCATCACAGGTCAAGAGACCCAGTACTTC
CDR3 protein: CSITGQETQYF

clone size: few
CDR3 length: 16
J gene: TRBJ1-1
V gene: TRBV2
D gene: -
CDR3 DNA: TGTGCCAGCAGTCCCAGGAGTCGGGGGGCGAACACTGAAGCTTTCTTT
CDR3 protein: CASSPRSRGANTEAFF

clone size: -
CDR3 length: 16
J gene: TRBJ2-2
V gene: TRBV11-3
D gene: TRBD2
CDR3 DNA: TGTGCCAGCAGCCCCGGGGGGTCGGGGAACACCGGGGAGCTGTTTTTT
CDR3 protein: CASSPGGSGNTGELFF

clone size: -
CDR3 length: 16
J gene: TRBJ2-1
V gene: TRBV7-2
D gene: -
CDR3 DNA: TGTGCCAGCAGCTTCGCAACTAGCAAATCCTACAATGAGCAGTTCTTC
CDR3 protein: CASSFATSKSYNEQFF

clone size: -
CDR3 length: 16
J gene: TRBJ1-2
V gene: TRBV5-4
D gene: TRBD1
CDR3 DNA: TGTGCCAGCAGCTTCGACCCCACCGGGACAGGGTACGGCTACACCTTC
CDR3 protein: CASSFDPTGTGYGYTF

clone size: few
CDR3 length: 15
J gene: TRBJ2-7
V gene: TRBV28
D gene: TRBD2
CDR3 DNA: TGTGCCAGCAGCTTACTAGCGGCAACCCCCTACGAGCAGTACTTC
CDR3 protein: CASSLLAATPYEQYF

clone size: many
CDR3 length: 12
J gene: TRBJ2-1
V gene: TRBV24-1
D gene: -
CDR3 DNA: TGTGCCACCAGTGATCCCCCGGGTGAGCAGTTCTTC
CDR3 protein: CATSDPPGEQFF

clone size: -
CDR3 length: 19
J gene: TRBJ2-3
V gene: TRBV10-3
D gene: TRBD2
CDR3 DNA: TGTGCCACCCACGGAGGTAGCGGGGGCCCACGCTCTAGCACAGATACGCAGTATTTT
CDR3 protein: CATHGGSGGPRSSTDTQYF

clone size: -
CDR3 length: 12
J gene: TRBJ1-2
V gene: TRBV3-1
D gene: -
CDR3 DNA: TGTGCCAGCAGCCAAGTCGTTGGTGGCTACACCTTC
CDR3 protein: CASSQVVGGYTF